The 14 T cell receptor beta chains below come from one sample, sequenced in a study of CD4+ T cells in melanoma. Using immunoSEQ multiplex PCR, the repertoire was profiled, and TCRdb retains in-frame clones only, with some absent. Here the sample spans about 140,000 clones, 85% to 95% being singletons. The receptors come from a human donor with melanoma.

The chain is built from TRBV10-2 and TRBJ2-5; D unresolved. Germline V CDR1 and CDR2: WSHSY, SAAADI. The CDR3 sequence is 13 residues long. V gave up 8 bases and J gave up 4 bases, with 14 bases separating them. CDR3: CASGPGRRETQYF. CDR3 in DNA: TGCGCCAGCGGACCGGGCCGTAGAGAGACCCAGTACTTC.

The CDR3 nucleotides read TGTGCCAGAAGCCACCTGTTCGAACTGTTTTTT. The encoded protein is CARSHLFELFF. V usage is TRBV7-5 and J usage is TRBJ1-4. TRBV7-5 is given as a pseudogene. The CDR3 sequence is 11 residues long.

The V and J genes are TRBV5-1 and TRBJ2-2, with D perhaps assigned TRBD1 or TRBD2 (5 bases each). The CDR3 is 17 amino acids. V gave up 4 bases and J gave up 5 bases, with 21 bases separating them. Germline V lookup: CDR1 SGHRS, CDR2 YFSETQ. The CDR3 loop is CASSESPQGRGTGELFF. The CDR3 coding sequence is TGCGCCAGCAGCGAATCCCCTCAGGGTCGGGGAACCGGGGAGCTGTTTTTT. Looking up the rest from reference TRBV5-1 and TRBJ2-2 gives the full variable domain: KAGVTQTPRYLIKTRGQQVTLSCSPISGHRSVSWYQQTPGQGLQFLFEYFSETQRNKGNFPGRFSGRQFSNSRSEMNVSTLELGDSALYLCASSESPQGRGTGELFFGEGSRLTVL.

V gene TRBV18 combines with J gene TRBJ1-5; 11 bases are a match to TRBD1. The CDR3 is 16 residues long. V dropped 8 bases and J dropped 3; count of bases not matched to a gene: 9. Germline-derived CDR1 and CDR2 are KGHSH and LQKENI. The CDR3 loop is CASASGTGGPNQPQHF. The CDR3 DNA reads as TGTGCCAGCGCTTCCGGGACAGGGGGACCCAATCAGCCCCAGCATTTT. Filled out from reference TRBV18 and TRBJ1-5, the complete variable domain reads NAGVMQNPRHLVRRRGQEARLRCSPMKGHSHVYWYRQLPEEGLKFMVYLQKENIIDESGMPKERFSAEFPKEGPSILRIQQVVRGDSAAYFCASASGTGGPNQPQHFGDGTRLSIL.

The chain uses TRBV7-3 and TRBJ2-2, with D uncertain. CDR1 SGHTA and CDR2 FQGTGA come from the germline V gene. Trimming pared 1 base from V and 7 bases from J, leaving 4 bases between. This CDR3 has 12 residues. CDR3 sequence: CASSLSGGELFF. The CDR3, as DNA: TGTGCCAGCAGCTTAAGTGGCGGGGAGCTGTTTTTT.

The rearrangement joins TRBV14 to TRBJ1-5, with a possible D match to TRBD1 (5 bases). V was pared by 1 base and J by 0 bases, with 19 bases between. The CDR3 is 19 residues long. Germline V gene sequence: CDR1 SGHDN, CDR2 FVKESK. The CDR3 coding sequence is TGTGCCAGCAGCCAAGCCGACGGCCCATGGGGGGTTAGCAATCAGCCCCAGCATTTT. Amino acids: CASSQADGPWGVSNQPQHF.

The chain is built from TRBV7-9 and TRBJ1-6, with D possibly matching TRBD1 (5 bases). V was shortened by 5 bases and J by 9 bases, with 11 bases between the two germline ends. The CDR3 is 13 residues long. Germline V lookup: CDR1 SEHNR, CDR2 FQNEAQ (reference sequence). For the CDR3, the DNA is TGTGCCAGCAGCCCTCAGGGTAGTTCACCCCTCCACTTT. Translating gives CASSPQGSSPLHF.

This clone was counted once. This rearrangement joins TRBV7-9 to TRBJ1-1; D might be TRBD1 (6 bases). The V gene lost 3 bases and the J gene lost 3 bases, with 8 bases spanning the gap. The CDR3 spans 13 residues. CDR1 and CDR2 (germline): SEHNR, FQNEAQ (reference sequence). This chain's CDR3 is CASSLQGYTEAFF. The CDR3 region has the DNA TGTGCCAGCAGCTTGCAGGGGTACACTGAAGCTTTCTTT.

The V call is TRBV27, the J call TRBJ1-1; perhaps TRBD1 as D (6 bases). Deletions cut 3 bases from V and 4 bases from J, with 18 bases between. Per the germline V gene, CDR1 is MNHEY and CDR2 is SMNVEV (reference sequence). This CDR3 is built from 16 residues. CDR3 residues: CASSFGTGQPLTEAFF. In DNA, the CDR3 is TGTGCCAGCAGTTTCGGCACGGGACAACCTCTCACTGAAGCTTTCTTT.

This rearrangement joins TRBV5-1 to TRBJ2-3, with TRBD2 identical over 9 bases. Trimming removed 3 bases from V and 6 bases from J; junction bases left unmatched: 8. Germline CDR1 reads SGHRS; CDR2 reads YFSETQ. The CDR3 has 15 residues. CDR3 sequence reads: CASSSSGTSSDTQYF. The CDR3 coding sequence is TGCGCCAGCAGCTCCTCCGGGACTAGCAGTGATACGCAGTATTTT. The entire variable domain, with the rest obtained from reference TRBV5-1 and TRBJ2-3, is as follows: KAGVTQTPRYLIKTRGQQVTLSCSPISGHRSVSWYQQTPGQGLQFLFEYFSETQRNKGNFPGRFSGRQFSNSRSEMNVSTLELGDSALYLCASSSSGTSSDTQYFGPGTRLTVL.

V usage is TRBV27 and J usage is TRBJ2-1, with D maybe TRBD1 (5 bases). Germline values: CDR1 MNHEY, CDR2 SMNVEV (reference sequence). This CDR3 spans 15 amino acids. V lost 4 bases, J lost 5 bases, and 15 bases lay in between. Here the CDR3 reads CASSWDQGSNNEQFF. The DNA of the CDR3 is TGTGCCAGCAGTTGGGATCAGGGCTCAAACAATGAGCAGTTCTTC.

The chain joins TRBV11-2 to TRBJ2-3, with 11 bases fitting TRBD2. From germline, CDR1 is SGHAT and CDR2 FQNNGV. The V segment lost 5 bases and the J segment 8 bases; nucleotides outside the gene matches: 18. The CDR3 is 18 amino acids. The CDR3, as DNA: TGTGCCAGCAGCCCTGTGGGTGCTAGCGGGGGGATGAGTGGTACGCAGTATTTT. This sequence encodes CASSPVGASGGMSGTQYF.

The V and J genes are TRBV29-1 and TRBJ2-6; D possibly matches TRBD1 or TRBD2 (5 bases each). Trimming took 6 bases from V and 2 from J, leaving 14 bases between them. The CDR3 totals 15 residues. Germline CDR1 is SQVTM and CDR2 is ANQGSEA. CDR3 region: CSVRDPTTGANVLTF. Written as DNA, the CDR3 is TGCAGCGTGAGGGACCCAACAACTGGGGCCAACGTCCTGACTTTC.

This chain links TRBV7-2 with TRBJ1-5; D is unresolved. Per germline, CDR1 SGHTA and CDR2 FQGNSA. The CDR3 runs to 13 residues. V was trimmed by 5 bases and J by 9 bases, leaving 14 bases between them. The CDR3 sequence is CASSPGEGRPQHF. The DNA of the CDR3 is TGTGCCAGCAGCCCCGGGGAAGGGCGGCCCCAGCATTTT.